This entry lists 24 T cell receptor beta chains sequenced from one sample in a study of Tregs in tolerant kidney transplant recipients (dated by TCRdb to between 2019 and 2020). The antigens of these receptors remain unknown. The library was produced with the immunoSEQ multiplex PCR assay. Here the immuneACCESS table is served through TCRdb, limited to in-frame sequences with V and J called. Missing clones are a known gap in these copies; in checked studies unresolved V genes cover under half, and the rest lacks a known reason. This sample holds 1,500 to 2,000 clones; roughly 40% were observed only once. Of the sample, 20% to 25% falls within the top ten clones. Sequencing used Tregs from blood cultured with allogeneic cells. Receptors originate from a human patient who received a combined kidney and bone marrow transplant. After a transplant, some T cells may have been passed on by the graft donor.

This chain joins TRBV7-3 and TRBJ1-2, with 9 bases fitting TRBD1. Losses at the gene ends were 5 bases for V and 6 bases for J; bases not matched to a gene: 4. CDR3 length: 13 amino acids. Germline V CDR1 and CDR2: SGHTA, FQGTGA. CDR3 nucleotides: TGTGCCAGCAGCGGCCGGGACAGGGATGGCTACACCTTC. Translating gives CASSGRDRDGYTF. The variable domain in full, completed from reference TRBV7-3 and TRBJ1-2, reads GAGVSQTPSNKVTEKGKYVELRCDPISGHTALYWYRQSLGQGPEFLIYFQGTGAADDSGLPNDRFFAVRPEGSVSTLKIQRTERGDSAVYLCASSGRDRDGYTFGSGTRLTVV.

As to this clone: The likely explanation is a read error, given a far larger clone one base away. Other DNA sequences in this sample translate to the same CDR3. The chain carries TRBV5-4 and TRBJ2-2; perhaps TRBD2 as D (5 bases). With 4 bases removed from V and 3 bases from J, the gap between germline ends came to 19 bases. Germline-derived CDR1 and CDR2 are SGHNT and YYREEE (reference sequence). The CDR3 has 17 residues. This CDR3 is CASSQRSGGLYTGELFF. CDR3 in DNA: TGTGCCAGCAGCCAAAGGTCGGGCGGGTTGTACACCGGGGAGCTGTTTTTT.

V and J are TRBV10-1 and TRBJ2-3; D is possibly TRBD2 (5 bases). CDR1 WNHNN and CDR2 SYGVQD come from the germline V gene (reference sequence). This CDR3 spans 14 amino acids. Trimming took off 6 bases at V and 0 bases at J, with 10 bases between the two ends. DNA for the CDR3: TGCGCCAGCAGCCGGGGTGCTAGCACAGATACGCAGTATTTT. Amino acid sequence: CASSRGASTDTQYF.

The chain is built from TRBV7-2 and TRBJ2-7; 11 bases line up with TRBD2. The CDR3 extends over 16 amino acids. Trimming removed 5 bases from V and 2 bases from J; junction bases left unmatched: 8. From germline, CDR1 is SGHTA and CDR2 FQGNSA. The CDR3 protein is CASSPEGLAAPYEQYF. In DNA, the CDR3 is TGTGCCAGCAGCCCCGAGGGACTAGCGGCCCCCTACGAGCAGTACTTC. Combining the CDR3 with reference TRBV7-2 and TRBJ2-7 gives the whole variable domain GAGVSQSPSNKVTEKGKDVELRCDPISGHTALYWYRQSLGQGLEFLIYFQGNSAPDKSGLPSDRFSAERTGGSVSTLTIQRTQQEDSAVYLCASSPEGLAAPYEQYFGPGTRLTVT.

This clone was recorded a few times. V is TRBV6-5 and J is TRBJ2-7; the D gene could be TRBD1 or TRBD2 (5 bases each). Trimming shortened V by 4 bases and J by 5 bases, and 9 bases separated the two germline ends. The CDR3 is 12 amino acids. Germline values: CDR1 MNHEY, CDR2 SVGAGI. CDR3 sequence reads: CASSSQGDEQYF. As DNA, the CDR3 is TGTGCCAGCAGTTCCCAGGGAGACGAGCAGTACTTC.

This sequence joins TRBV5-1 and TRBJ1-1; unclear D gene. The V gene's germline CDR1 is SGHRS and CDR2 YFSETQ. V gave up 3 bases and J gave up 1 base, with 13 bases separating them. This CDR3 comprises 15 residues. CDR3 sequence reads: CASSSVNHGNTEAFF. DNA of the CDR3: TGCGCCAGCAGCTCAGTCAATCACGGGAACACTGAAGCTTTCTTT.

To note about this clone: It is likely a read error: a sequence one base away is far more abundant. The V gene is TRBV19, the J gene TRBJ2-7; D uncertain. The CDR3 is 13 residues long. CDR1 is LNHDA and CDR2 is SQIVND in the germline V gene (reference sequence). The CDR3 region is CARSITGRYEQYF. The CDR3 bases are TGTGCCCGTAGTATAACGGGCCGCTACGAGCAGTACTTC. The full variable domain, rest sourced from reference TRBV19 and TRBJ2-7, is DGGITQSPKYLFRKEGQNVTLSCEQNLNHDAMYWYRQDPGQGLRLIYYSQIVNDFQKGDIAEGYSVSREKKESFPLTVTSAQKNPTAFYLCARSITGRYEQYFGPGTRLTVT.

This chain uses TRBV5-6 with TRBJ1-5; D is ambiguous. This CDR3 contains 14 residues. With 2 bases removed from V and 7 bases from J, the gap between germline ends came to 13 bases. In germline, CDR1 is SGHDT, CDR2 YYEEEE. CDR3 in amino acids: CASSFARLGQPQHF. The CDR3 DNA reads TGTGCCAGCAGCTTTGCCAGGTTGGGCCAGCCCCAGCATTTT.

The chain links TRBV7-9 to TRBJ2-2, with no clear D. The V and J ends lost 1 base and 6 bases respectively, with 9 bases between them. CDR1 SEHNR and CDR2 FQNEAQ come from the germline V gene (reference sequence). The CDR3 is made up of 14 amino acids. The CDR3 is CASSLGGSPGELFF. CDR3 coding DNA: TGTGCCAGCAGCTTAGGAGGCAGCCCCGGGGAGCTGTTTTTT.

In its sample, this clone is medium-sized. This sequence joins TRBV5-1 and TRBJ2-3; no definite D call. This CDR3 comprises 16 residues. The germline V gene has CDR1 SGHRS and CDR2 YFSETQ. V was clipped by 4 bases and J by 0 bases, with 15 bases between them. CDR3 residues: CASSLPDPLSTDTQYF. CDR3 coding DNA: TGCGCCAGCAGCCTACCCGACCCGCTGAGCACAGATACGCAGTATTTT. Filled out from reference TRBV5-1 and TRBJ2-3, the complete variable domain reads KAGVTQTPRYLIKTRGQQVTLSCSPISGHRSVSWYQQTPGQGLQFLFEYFSETQRNKGNFPGRFSGRQFSNSRSEMNVSTLELGDSALYLCASSLPDPLSTDTQYFGPGTRLTVL.

This clone has more than one count but fewer than ten. The same CDR3 is also encoded by other DNA sequences in this sample. This chain links TRBV9 with TRBJ2-2, with TRBD2 matching over 13 bases. This CDR3 contains 18 residues. The germline gives CDR1 SGDLS, CDR2 YYNGEE. V shed 5 bases and J 4 bases; nucleotides not matched to a gene: 11. For the CDR3, the DNA is TGTGCCAGCAGTTTTACTAGCGGGGGGGTGTTGTTCACCGGGGAGCTGTTTTTT. It translates to CASSFTSGGVLFTGELFF.

This clone has just one count. The chain couples TRBV7-2 to TRBJ1-2, with 9 positions matching TRBD1. The length of the CDR3 is 14 residues. Trimming at V came to 6 bases and at J to 9 bases, leaving 11 bases not matched to a gene. Per germline, CDR1 SGHTA and CDR2 FQGNSA. CDR3 protein: CASRGSGQGGRYTF. Here the CDR3 DNA reads TGTGCCAGCAGGGGATCGGGACAGGGAGGTCGCTACACCTTC.

To note about this clone: One base separates it from a far larger clone, so it is likely a read error. CDR3 amino acids: CTSSQTQWAGVSPDTQYF. The CDR3 region has the DNA TGCACCAGCAGCCAAACACAATGGGCAGGGGTGAGTCCAGATACGCAGTATTTT. The gene calls are TRBV1 and TRBJ2-3; the DNA was not compared with TRBD1, the D call given in the table. TRBV1 has pseudogene status. The CDR3 runs to 18 residues.

This clone was detected only once. The chain has TRBV5-8 and TRBJ2-3; D is perhaps TRBD1 (6 bases). Germline CDR1 reads SGHTS; CDR2 reads YDEGEE. The CDR3 loop spans 15 amino acids. The V end was cut by 4 bases, the J end by 2 bases, with 14 bases between. This CDR3 is CASSPPGTHTDTQYF. DNA of the CDR3: TGTGCCAGCAGCCCGCCCGGGACACACACAGATACGCAGTATTTT.

This clone was picked up a small number of times. J is TRBJ1-4 and V is TRBV28, with D hard to call. V lost 1 base to trimming and J lost 0 bases, with 15 bases between them. Germline CDR1 and CDR2: MDHEN and SYDVKM. The CDR3 is made up of 18 amino acids. The CDR3 is CASSLFAGLTATNEKLFF. The DNA of the CDR3 is TGTGCCAGCAGTTTATTTGCGGGCCTGACGGCAACTAATGAAAAACTGTTTTTT.

This clone was seen a handful of times. The chain couples TRBV11-1 to TRBJ2-1; no reliable D call. The ends were cut back, 0 bases at V and 4 bases at J, with 7 bases in the middle. The CDR3 covers 14 residues. From germline, CDR1 is SGHAT and CDR2 FQDESV (reference sequence). CDR3 in amino acids: CASSLAGYYNEQFF. The CDR3 bases are TGTGCCAGCAGCTTAGCGGGTTATTACAATGAGCAGTTCTTC.

J is TRBJ1-2 and V is TRBV7-6; unclear D gene. This CDR3 spans 15 amino acids. V lost 5 bases and J lost 4, with 17 bases in between. Germline V gives CDR1 SGHVS, CDR2 FNYEAQ. The chain's CDR3 is CASSMTSRKTYGYTF. CDR3 DNA sequence: TGTGCCAGCAGCATGACATCTCGAAAGACCTATGGCTACACCTTC.

This clone has more than one count but fewer than ten. This sequence joins TRBV7-9 and TRBJ2-3; 11 nucleotides align to TRBD2. The CDR3 runs to 15 residues. Germline V gene lookup returns CDR1 SEHNR and CDR2 FQNEAQ (reference sequence). The V segment lost 1 base and the J segment 3 bases; nucleotides outside the gene matches: 0. The CDR3 is CASSLGTSGTDTQYF. CDR3 in DNA: TGTGCCAGCAGCTTAGGGACTAGCGGGACAGATACGCAGTATTTT.

CDR3: CASSLGLGTGSWTNYGYTF. The CDR3 nucleotides read TGTGCCAGCAGTTTAGGTCTTGGGACAGGTTCTTGGACTAACTATGGCTACACCTTC. The J gene is TRBJ1-2, the V gene TRBV27, with 8 nucleotides matching TRBD1. This CDR3 has 19 amino acids. The germline CDR1 and CDR2 sequences are MNHEY and SMNVEV (reference sequence). V was pared by 2 bases and J by 0 bases, with 14 bases of the junction left unmatched.

The chain links TRBV6-9 to TRBJ2-3; D may match TRBD1 or TRBD2 (5 bases each). Germline CDR1 reads MNHGY; CDR2 reads SVAAGI. Deletions cut 5 bases from V and 7 bases from J, with 13 bases between. This CDR3 contains 13 residues. CDR3 nucleotides: TGTGCCAGCAGTCCTGTAGAGGGGCATACGCAGTATTTT. This translates into CASSPVEGHTQYF.

By its share, this clone is large. This sample includes further DNA sequences coding for the same CDR3. This chain joins TRBV7-2 and TRBJ2-1, with TRBD1 matching over 10 bases. V was clipped by 4 bases and J by 5 bases; unmatched bases: 2. The CDR3 runs to 14 residues. Per germline, CDR1 SGHTA and CDR2 FQGNSA. The CDR3 is CASSWTGGDNEQFF. The CDR3 DNA is TGTGCCAGCAGCTGGACAGGGGGGGACAATGAGCAGTTCTTC. The entire variable domain, with the rest obtained from reference TRBV7-2 and TRBJ2-1, is as follows: GAGVSQSPSNKVTEKGKDVELRCDPISGHTALYWYRQSLGQGLEFLIYFQGNSAPDKSGLPSDRFSAERTGGSVSTLTIQRTQQEDSAVYLCASSWTGGDNEQFFGPGTRLTVL.

A note on this clone: The junction and the germline gene differ at one end; a read error may be behind it. V usage is TRBV28 and J usage is TRBJ2-5; D is uncertain. CDR1 is MDHEN, CDR2 SYDVKM, per germline. The CDR3 runs 16 residues. CDR3 DNA: TGTGCCCGCAGGCTGGGGTGGTTGGAAACCTCCGAGACCCAGTACTTC. This sequence encodes CARRLGWLETSETQYF. The full variable domain, in which reference TRBV28 and TRBJ2-5 provide the parts outside the CDR3, is DVKVTQSSRYLVKRTGEKVFLECVQDMDHENMFWYRQDPGLGLRLIYFSYDVKMKEKGDIPEGYSVSREKKERFSLILESASTNQTSMYLCARRLGWLETSETQYFGPGTRLLVL.

By share of the sample, this clone is medium-sized. This sequence joins TRBV19 and TRBJ2-2; D is ambiguous. Deletions cut 1 base from V and 5 bases from J, with 5 bases between. Germline V lookup: CDR1 LNHDA, CDR2 SQIVND (reference sequence). The CDR3 totals 13 residues. The CDR3 reads CASSIGGTGELFF. The DNA for the CDR3 is TGTGCCAGTAGTATAGGAGGTACCGGGGAGCTGTTTTTT.

CDR3 sequence reads: CATSRLTGEYETQYF. The CDR3 nucleotides are TGTGCCACCAGCAGACTGACAGGGGAGTACGAGACCCAGTACTTC. The V call is TRBV15, the J call TRBJ2-5; TRBD1 matches 8 bases. The CDR3 runs 15 residues. With V trimmed by 2 bases and J by 5 bases, 7 bases remained unmatched. CDR1 is LNHNV, CDR2 YYDKDF, per germline (reference sequence).